These 20 T cell receptor beta chains originate from one sample sequenced in a study of shared clonotypes between healthy human individuals. TCRdb's copy holds only in-frame clones and misses some; the assay was immunoSEQ multiplex PCR. The data contain millions of clones, around nine tenths of them singletons. Sequencing input: naive CD4+ T cells sorted from blood. Subset here: CD45RA+ positively selected. These receptors all come from a man aged 18 to 30 in good health.

With respect to this clone: This sample also contains other DNA sequences that code for the same CDR3. The chain has TRBV6-5 and TRBJ1-5; 9 bases match TRBD1. The CDR3 extends over 15 amino acids. The junction had 4 bases not matched to a gene; V was cut back by 6 bases and J by 1 base. The germline V gene encodes CDR1 MNHEY and CDR2 SVGAGI. CDR3 loop: CASSRDRGSNQPQHF. The CDR3 bases are TGTGCCAGCAGCCGAGACAGGGGGAGCAATCAGCCCCAGCATTTT.

The chain links TRBV9 to TRBJ1-1; D might be TRBD1 (5 bases). With 0 bases removed from V and 2 bases from J, the gap between germline ends came to 14 bases. This CDR3 contains 16 residues. Germline loops: CDR1 SGDLS, CDR2 YYNGEE. The CDR3 bases are TGTGCCAGCAGCGTAGACCCAGGGTGGATTAACACTGAAGCTTTCTTT. This sequence encodes CASSVDPGWINTEAFF.

The rearrangement links TRBV25-1 to TRBJ1-3, with D perhaps TRBD1 (6 bases). The CDR3 length is 16 residues. V shed 3 bases and J shed 0 bases, with 12 bases lying between them. Germline CDR1 MGHDK, CDR2 SYGVNS. CDR3 protein: CASSDDRQFSGNTIYF. CDR3 nucleotide sequence: TGTGCCAGCAGTGACGACAGGCAGTTCTCTGGAAACACCATATATTTT.

The chain carries TRBV6-1 and TRBJ2-7, with 8 bases aligning to TRBD2. This CDR3 has 15 amino acids. Germline lookup yields CDR1 MNHNS and CDR2 SASEGT. V lost 5 bases to trimming and J lost 2 bases; unmatched junction nucleotides: 8. CDR3 loop: CASSPGLGSPYEQYF. For the CDR3, the DNA is TGTGCCAGCAGTCCGGGACTAGGGAGCCCCTACGAGCAGTACTTC.

This chain uses TRBV5-1 with TRBJ1-1; a possible D gene is TRBD1 (6 bases). V was cut by 0 bases and J by 2 bases, with 11 bases left in between. CDR3 length: 15 amino acids. The V gene's germline CDR1 is SGHRS and CDR2 YFSETQ. The CDR3 sequence: CASSLGGGKNTEAFF. The CDR3 nucleotides are TGCGCCAGCAGCTTGGGAGGGGGGAAAAACACTGAAGCTTTCTTT.

The chain is built from TRBV5-6 and TRBJ2-7; D is uncertain. V gave up 4 bases and J gave up 3 bases, with 11 bases separating them. Germline V gene sequence: CDR1 SGHDT, CDR2 YYEEEE. The CDR3 is made up of 13 amino acids. The CDR3 region has the DNA TGTGCCAGCAGCCGCCACGATAGCTACGAGCAGTACTTC. This gives the protein CASSRHDSYEQYF.

The CDR3 spells CASSLDPAYGYTF. As DNA, the CDR3 is TGTGCCAGCAGCTTAGATCCGGCCTATGGCTACACCTTC. The genes are TRBV11-2 and TRBJ1-2; D is unclear. Deletions cut 0 bases from V and 4 bases from J, with 6 bases between. The CDR3 is made up of 13 amino acids. CDR1 and CDR2 from the germline V gene are SGHAT and FQNNGV.

The chain links TRBV19 to TRBJ2-1; TRBD1 agrees at 9 bases. Germline CDR1 is LNHDA and CDR2 is SQIVND (reference sequence). This CDR3 has 16 amino acids. The J segment lost 3 bases and the V segment lost 1 base, leaving 4 bases of the junction unmatched. The CDR3 DNA sequence: TGTGCCAGTAGTATAGGGGGGACAGGGTTCTACAATGAGCAGTTCTTC. It encodes CASSIGGTGFYNEQFF.

This clone showed up just once. The V and J genes are TRBV6-5 and TRBJ2-7, with D hard to call. Germline V gene data show CDR1 as MNHEY and CDR2 as SVGAGI. The V end lost 0 bases, the J end lost 5 bases, and 11 bases lay between the germline ends. This CDR3 is 14 amino acids long. The CDR3 bases are TGTGCCAGCAGTTACTCGCGGATGTCCAACGAGCAGTACTTC. Translating it yields CASSYSRMSNEQYF.

This rearrangement joins TRBV6-5 to TRBJ2-5; TRBD1 matches 7 bases. Germline trimming cut 5 bases from V and 7 bases from J; bases unmatched to any gene: 10. CDR3 size: 14 residues. Per the germline V gene, CDR1 is MNHEY and CDR2 is SVGAGI. The CDR3 here is CASSPSRGPGTQYF. The CDR3 DNA is TGTGCCAGCAGTCCCTCGAGGGGGCCAGGGACCCAGTACTTC.

The chain uses TRBV19 and TRBJ1-5, with D perhaps TRBD1 (5 bases). Trimming removed 8 bases at V and 4 bases at J, with 24 bases between. Germline V gene sequence: CDR1 LNHDA, CDR2 SQIVND (reference sequence). The CDR3 has 17 amino acids. CDR3 coding DNA: TGTGCCAGTGCGCCCCGGGACCGCGGGCCACAAAATCAGCCCCAGCATTTT. Its protein product is CASAPRDRGPQNQPQHF.

This clone appeared a single time. The chain is built from TRBV2 and TRBJ2-1; 10 nucleotides align to TRBD2. The CDR3 is 15 residues long. Germline CDR1 reads SNHLY; CDR2 reads FYNNEI. Unmatched junction bases numbered 17, after V lost 11 bases and J lost 10 bases. The CDR3 coding sequence is TGTGCCCAAAAGAGGGCAGCGGGGGGGACTAGGGAGCAGTTCTTC. Its translation is CAQKRAAGGTREQFF.

The chain carries TRBV5-6 and TRBJ1-5; 9 bases line up with TRBD1. CDR1 and CDR2 (germline): SGHDT, YYEEEE. The CDR3 runs to 16 residues. Germline trimming cut 4 bases from V and 3 bases from J; bases unmatched to any gene: 8. The CDR3 is CASSRRQGGFNQPQHF. The CDR3 DNA is TGTGCCAGCAGCCGCAGACAGGGGGGATTCAATCAGCCCCAGCATTTT.

The V and J genes are TRBV5-4 and TRBJ2-3; 10 bases agree with TRBD1. There are 15 residues in the CDR3. The germline gives CDR1 SGHNT, CDR2 YYREEE (reference sequence). With V trimmed by 3 bases and J by 4 bases, 5 bases remained unmatched. The DNA for the CDR3 is TGTGCCAGCAGCTCGGGACAGGGGAGGGCAGATACGCAGTATTTT. It encodes CASSSGQGRADTQYF. Full variable domain (remainder filled in from reference TRBV5-4 and TRBJ2-3): ETGVTQSPTHLIKTRGQQVTLRCSSQSGHNTVSWYQQALGQGPQFIFQYYREEENGRGNFPPRFSGLQFPNYSSELNVNALELDDSALYLCASSSGQGRADTQYFGPGTRLTVL.

This clone was recorded once. Mismatch with germline at one junction end may stem from a read error. The chain uses TRBV2 and TRBJ1-2, with a tentative D call TRBD1 (5 bases). Germline CDR1 SNHLY, CDR2 FYNNEI. The CDR3 covers 13 residues. In DNA, the CDR3 is TGTGCCGGCAGCCGAACAGAGGGGAATGGCTACACCTTC. It codes for CAGSRTEGNGYTF.

The chain carries TRBV28 and TRBJ1-1, with 7 nucleotides matching TRBD1. Losses at the gene ends were 4 bases for V and 1 base for J; bases not matched to a gene: 6. This CDR3 is 15 amino acids long. Germline loops: CDR1 MDHEN, CDR2 SYDVKM. The CDR3 DNA is TGTGCCAGCAGTTACATCGACAGGGCGAACACTGAAGCTTTCTTT. Its translation: CASSYIDRANTEAFF. The full variable domain, with the rest looked up from reference TRBV28 and TRBJ1-1, is DVKVTQSSRYLVKRTGEKVFLECVQDMDHENMFWYRQDPGLGLRLIYFSYDVKMKEKGDIPEGYSVSREKKERFSLILESASTNQTSMYLCASSYIDRANTEAFFGQGTRLTVV.

The rearrangement links TRBV6-6 to TRBJ2-7, with D uncertain. V lost 0 bases and J lost 5, with 17 bases in between. The CDR3 length is 16 residues. Germline V CDR1 and CDR2: MNHNY, SVGAGI (reference sequence). The CDR3 sequence is CASSYSGGLGLNEQYF. The CDR3, as DNA: TGTGCCAGCAGTTACTCGGGTGGGCTAGGCTTGAACGAGCAGTACTTC.

The CDR3 nucleotides are TGTGCCAGCAGTGACATCGGGACAGTGAACACTGAAGCTTTCTTT. This gives the protein CASSDIGTVNTEAFF. The chain carries TRBV6-1 and TRBJ1-1, with 7 bases aligning to TRBD1. V lost 3 bases and J lost 0; bases outside the gene matches: 4. CDR3 size: 15 residues. Germline values: CDR1 MNHNS, CDR2 SASEGT.

V gene TRBV20-1 combines with J gene TRBJ2-1, with unresolved D. Germline V lookup: CDR1 DFQATT, CDR2 SNEGSKA (reference sequence). The V gene lost 5 bases and the J gene lost 15 bases, with 8 bases spanning the gap. This CDR3 is built from 8 residues. The CDR3 loop reads CSARPGFF. The CDR3 bases are TGCAGTGCTCGACCAGGGTTCTTC.

The V call is TRBV7-2, the J call TRBJ1-2; unclear D gene. The V gene's germline CDR1 is SGHTA and CDR2 FQGNSA. V dropped 6 bases and J dropped 5 bases, with 10 bases sitting between them. CDR3 size: 12 residues. The CDR3 sequence: CASSRTAYGYTF. CDR3 bases: TGTGCCAGCAGTCGCACAGCGTATGGCTACACCTTC. Full variable domain (missing parts from reference TRBV7-2 and TRBJ1-2): GAGVSQSPSNKVTEKGKDVELRCDPISGHTALYWYRQSLGQGLEFLIYFQGNSAPDKSGLPSDRFSAERTGGSVSTLTIQRTQQEDSAVYLCASSRTAYGYTFGSGTRLTVV.